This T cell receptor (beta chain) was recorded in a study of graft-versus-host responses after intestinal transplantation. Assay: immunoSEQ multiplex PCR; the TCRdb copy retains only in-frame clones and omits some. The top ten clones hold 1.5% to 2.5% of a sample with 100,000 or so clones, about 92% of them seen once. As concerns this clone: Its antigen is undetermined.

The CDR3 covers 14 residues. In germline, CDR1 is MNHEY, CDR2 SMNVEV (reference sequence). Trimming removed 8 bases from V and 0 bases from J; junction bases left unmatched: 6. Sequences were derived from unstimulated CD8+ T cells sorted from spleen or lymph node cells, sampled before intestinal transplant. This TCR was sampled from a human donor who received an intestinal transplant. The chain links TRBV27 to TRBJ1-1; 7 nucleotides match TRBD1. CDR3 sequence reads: CASFGGGMNTEAFF. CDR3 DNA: TGTGCCAGCTTCGGAGGGGGCATGAACACTGAAGCTTTCTTT.